What follows are 3 T cell receptor beta chains derived from one specimen sequenced in a study of blood T cell repertoires in COVID-19. Clones were read by immunoSEQ multiplex PCR, and TCRdb kept only the in-frame ones, dropping some. The sample shows over 30,000 clones, about 90% of them seen only once. The sequencing sample was made of peripheral blood. The receptors stem from a man in his 70s with acute or convalescent COVID-19.

The chain links TRBV6-4 to TRBJ1-4; perhaps TRBD1 as D (5 bases). This CDR3 spans 12 amino acids. CDR1 and CDR2 (germline): MRHNA, SNTAGT. V shed 8 bases and J shed 8 bases, with 12 bases lying between them. CDR3: CASFRTTEKLFF. CDR3 coding DNA: TGTGCCAGCTTCCGGACAACCGAAAAACTGTTTTTT.

The chain is built from TRBV3-1 (or the pseudogene TRBV3-2) and TRBJ1-2; TRBD1 matches at 7 bases. Germline V lookup: CDR1 LGHDT, CDR2 YNNKEL (reference sequence). V trimming: 3 bases; J trimming: 2 bases; junction bases outside the gene matches: 6. This CDR3 comprises 15 residues. CDR3 in amino acids: CASSHLTDRNYGYTF. The CDR3 DNA sequence: TGTGCCAGCAGCCACCTGACGGACAGGAACTATGGCTACACCTTC.

This chain uses TRBV12-3 or TRBV12-4 with TRBJ2-7; D possibly corresponds to TRBD2 (6 bases). This CDR3 has 13 amino acids. Trimming cost V 3 bases and J 2 bases, with 8 bases left between them. CDR3 region: CASSFGRTYEQYF. In DNA form, the CDR3 reads TGTGCCAGCAGTTTCGGGAGAACCTACGAGCAGTACTTC.